This TCR beta chain was obtained from a study of shared clonotypes between healthy human individuals. The repertoire was sequenced with immunoSEQ multiplex PCR; TCRdb's copy has only in-frame clones and lacks some. This table has 2 million to 2.5 million clones, approximately 96% appearing once. This clone was detected once. Its antigen remains unidentified. General observations from the study: All-four-donor shared clonotypes had higher generation probabilities than non-shared clonotypes did.

The length of the CDR3 is 14 residues. After removal of 0 bases from V and 7 bases from J, the junction contained 8 bases not matched to a gene. Germline CDR1 GTSNPN, CDR2 SVGIG (reference sequence). Healthy HIV-negative adults with no recent acute infections or vaccinations were recruited as donors. The V call is TRBV30, the J call TRBJ2-7; TRBD2 matches at 8 bases. This sequence originates from a man aged 18-30 years in good health. Sequenced input: naive CD4+ T cells sorted from blood. Subset defined: CD45RA+ positively selected. CDR3 bases: TGTGCCTGGAGTGTTTTCACCCGGGGGGGAGAGCAGTACTTC. This gives the protein CAWSVFTRGGEQYF.